A selection of T cell receptor beta chains follows, all from one sample in a study of T cell repertoires in cytomegalovirus infection. Using its own MiXCR run on the reads, TCRdb lists one record per CDR3 protein. Of 800,000 to 950,000 distinct CDR3 sequences in the sample, less than 35% were seen once. No antigen is known for these receptors. This material consisted of cultured CD8+ T cells from PBMCs, taken from culture after CMV antigen stimulation. The receptors come from a human donor in good health (CMV status not recorded). Some clones in this sample may be carry-over from other donors' samples. Both conserved end residues are part of each CDR3. The order of the fields is D gene, J gene, V gene, clone size, CDR3 protein, CDR3 DNA. The D gene is left open where the match is weak. Size tells how often a clone was seen (once, few, many) or the class of an expanded clone, and some rows leave it out.

D: TRBD2; J: TRBJ2-2; V: TRBV7-2; size: many; CDR3: CASSFRLAGVTGELFF; DNA: TGTGCCAGCAGCTTCAGACTAGCGGGAGTGACCGGGGAGCTGTTTTTT
D: -; J: TRBJ2-1; V: TRBV15; size: few; CDR3: CATSRERQGPRGEQFF; DNA: TGTGCCACCAGCAGAGAACGCCAAGGCCCCCGGGGTGAGCAGTTCTTC
D: -; J: TRBJ1-2; V: TRBV6-6; size: few; CDR3: CASSYVGSGDGYTF; DNA: TGTGCCAGCAGTTACGTGGGGTCGGGGGATGGCTACACCTTC
D: TRBD1; J: TRBJ2-1; V: TRBV24-1; size: -; CDR3: CATSEATGDSYNEQFF; DNA: TGTGCCACCAGTGAGGCTACAGGGGACTCCTACAATGAGCAGTTCTTC
D: -; J: TRBJ1-4; V: TRBV27; size: -; CDR3: CASAPSGGLEKLFF; DNA: TGTGCCAGCGCCCCCTCCGGGGGGCTTGAAAAACTGTTTTTT
D: TRBD1; J: TRBJ2-2; V: TRBV7-8; size: -; CDR3: CASSLGSRGRKITNTGELFF; DNA: TGTGCCAGCAGCTTAGGATCCAGGGGGCGCAAAATCACGAACACCGGGGAGCTGTTTTTT
D: -; J: TRBJ2-1; V: TRBV2; size: -; CDR3: CASPGRGIGEQFF; DNA: TGTGCCAGTCCTGGGAGAGGTATTGGTGAGCAGTTCTTC
D: -; J: TRBJ2-1; V: TRBV18; size: many; CDR3: CASSPGGRREDEQFF; DNA: TGTGCCAGCTCACCTGGGGGCCGCAGAGAGGATGAGCAGTTCTTC
D: TRBD1; J: TRBJ2-5; V: TRBV24-1; size: -; CDR3: CATSDRGPQETQYF; DNA: TGTGCCACCAGTGACAGGGGGCCTCAAGAGACCCAGTACTTC
D: TRBD1; J: TRBJ1-2; V: TRBV23-1; size: few; CDR3: CASSQGTGGGLNYGYTF; DNA: TGCGCCAGCAGTCAAGGGACAGGGGGAGGTTTAAACTATGGCTACACCTTC
D: TRBD2; J: TRBJ2-2; V: TRBV29-1; size: -; CDR3: CSVTWGGGTNTGELFF; DNA: TGCAGCGTTACTTGGGGGGGGGGTACGAACACCGGGGAGCTGTTTTTT
D: TRBD2; J: TRBJ2-1; V: TRBV27; size: -; CDR3: CASSLYPSGVGNEQFF; DNA: TGTGCCAGCAGTTTATACCCTAGCGGGGTCGGGAATGAGCAGTTCTTC
D: TRBD2; J: TRBJ2-3; V: TRBV28; size: -; CDR3: CASSLSGGRSTDTQYF; DNA: TGTGCCAGCAGTTTAAGCGGGGGGAGGAGCACAGATACGCAGTATTTT
D: -; J: TRBJ2-2; V: TRBV12-3/TRBV12-4; size: -; CDR3: CASSSVGFGELFF; DNA: TGTGCCAGCAGTAGTGTGGGTTTCGGGGAGCTGTTTTTT
D: TRBD2; J: TRBJ2-3; V: TRBV4-1; size: -; CDR3: CASSQVGTSGGYADTQYF; DNA: TGCGCCAGCAGCCAAGTGGGGACTAGCGGGGGGTACGCAGATACGCAGTATTTT
D: TRBD2; J: TRBJ2-3; V: TRBV6-6; size: -; CDR3: CASSYSWESGGTRTSTDTQYF; DNA: TGTGCCAGCAGTTACTCGTGGGAAAGCGGGGGGACGCGTACCAGCACAGATACGCAGTATTTT
D: TRBD2; J: TRBJ2-1; V: TRBV20-1; size: -; CDR3: CSATTTSGVLNEQFF; DNA: TGCAGTGCTACTACGACTAGCGGGGTTTTGAATGAGCAGTTCTTC
D: -; J: TRBJ2-5; V: TRBV19; size: few; CDR3: CASSTKEGKTQYF; DNA: TGTGCCAGTAGTACAAAGGAAGGAAAGACCCAGTACTTC
D: -; J: TRBJ1-1; V: TRBV5-8; size: -; CDR3: CASSVPTGGPNTEAFF; DNA: TGTGCCAGCAGCGTCCCGACAGGCGGTCCGAACACTGAAGCTTTCTTT
D: TRBD1; J: TRBJ2-5; V: TRBV6-6; size: -; CDR3: CASSYVRGRGETQYF; DNA: TGTGCCAGCAGTTACGTGAGGGGGCGAGGAGAGACCCAGTACTTC
D: -; J: TRBJ2-5; V: TRBV6-1; size: -; CDR3: CASSEDFGGDAGRETQYF; DNA: TGTGCCAGCAGTGAAGATTTTGGTGGGGACGCAGGGAGGGAGACCCAGTACTTC
D: -; J: TRBJ1-1; V: TRBV12-3/TRBV12-4; size: few; CDR3: CASSFPAFF; DNA: TGTGCCAGCAGTTTCCCAGCTTTCTTT
D: -; J: TRBJ1-5; V: TRBV20-1; size: -; CDR3: CSARAGDQPQHF; DNA: TGCAGTGCCCGAGCAGGGGATCAGCCCCAGCATTTT
D: -; J: TRBJ1-4; V: TRBV7-9; size: few; CDR3: CASSSYSDDEKLFF; DNA: TGTGCCAGCAGCTCCTACTCCGACGATGAAAAACTGTTTTTT
D: TRBD1; J: TRBJ2-3; V: TRBV7-9; size: few; CDR3: CASSSRGQQRDTQYF; DNA: TGTGCCAGCAGCAGTAGGGGACAGCAAAGGGATACGCAGTATTTT
D: -; J: TRBJ1-1; V: TRBV18; size: -; CDR3: CASSPRGVSEAFF; DNA: TGTGCCAGCTCACCTCGGGGTGTCTCTGAAGCTTTCTTT
D: TRBD1; J: TRBJ1-5; V: TRBV7-9; size: few; CDR3: CASSASSGGPNQPQHF; DNA: TGTGCCAGCAGCGCCTCGTCAGGGGGCCCCAATCAGCCCCAGCATTTT
D: -; J: TRBJ1-3; V: TRBV7-2; size: few; CDR3: CASSLITGFPGNTIYF; DNA: TGTGCCAGCAGCTTAATTACAGGGTTCCCGGGAAACACCATATATTTT
D: -; J: TRBJ1-1; V: TRBV6-8; size: -; CDR3: CASTDIGGFTLNTEAFF; DNA: TGTGCCAGCACCGATATTGGGGGATTTACCTTGAACACTGAAGCTTTCTTT
D: -; J: TRBJ1-2; V: TRBV12-3/TRBV12-4; size: -; CDR3: CASATGGANYGYTF; DNA: TGTGCCAGCGCCACAGGAGGGGCTAACTATGGCTACACCTTC
D: TRBD2; J: TRBJ2-3; V: TRBV27; size: once; CDR3: CASSSVGTRDFAQYF; DNA: TGTGCCAGCAGTTCCGTCGGGACTAGGGATTTTGCACAGTATTTT
D: -; J: TRBJ1-6; V: TRBV6-6; size: -; CDR3: CASSYSLRDYNSPLHF; DNA: TGTGCCAGCAGTTACTCACTCAGAGATTATAATTCACCCCTCCACTTT
D: -; J: TRBJ2-3; V: TRBV7-6; size: many; CDR3: CASSLGGFVGADTQYF; DNA: TGTGCCAGCAGCTTAGGGGGGTTTGTCGGGGCAGATACGCAGTATTTT
D: -; J: TRBJ1-5; V: TRBV6-1; size: -; CDR3: CASTRGGGQPQHF; DNA: TGTGCCAGCACCCGGGGGGGAGGGCAGCCCCAGCATTTT
D: TRBD1; J: TRBJ1-1; V: TRBV12-3/TRBV12-4; size: once; CDR3: CASIPTGLGLNTEAFF; DNA: TGTGCCAGTATACCGACAGGGCTGGGGCTGAACACTGAAGCTTTCTTT
D: -; J: TRBJ2-5; V: TRBV20-1; size: -; CDR3: CSMTREIEQETQYF; DNA: TGCAGCATGACTAGAGAGATTGAGCAAGAGACCCAGTACTTC
D: TRBD1; J: TRBJ1-4; V: TRBV19; size: few; CDR3: CASSAPGQPTNEKLFF; DNA: TGTGCCAGTAGTGCCCCGGGACAGCCAACTAATGAAAAACTGTTTTTT
D: -; J: TRBJ2-7; V: TRBV11-3; size: few; CDR3: CASSEGWDEAYEQYF; DNA: TGTGCCAGCAGCGAGGGGTGGGACGAGGCCTACGAGCAGTACTTC
D: TRBD1; J: TRBJ1-5; V: TRBV7-4; size: few; CDR3: CASSNDRGQPQHF; DNA: TGTGCCAGCAGCAATGACAGGGGCCAGCCCCAGCATTTT
D: TRBD2; J: TRBJ2-2; V: TRBV11-3; size: -; CDR3: CASSRTTLAGGTGGELFF; DNA: TGTGCCAGCAGCCGTACAACCTTAGCGGGGGGGACTGGCGGGGAGCTGTTTTTT
D: TRBD1; J: TRBJ2-2; V: TRBV29-1; size: -; CDR3: CSVERTGGNTGELFF; DNA: TGCAGCGTTGAAAGGACAGGGGGCAACACCGGGGAGCTGTTTTTT
D: -; J: TRBJ1-1; V: TRBV10-3; size: -; CDR3: CAISRTNGNGVTEAFF; DNA: TGTGCCATCTCTCGTACCAACGGGAACGGTGTCACTGAAGCTTTCTTT
D: TRBD1; J: TRBJ1-6; V: TRBV5-4; size: -; CDR3: CVSSLDRTSSPLHF; DNA: TGTGTCAGCAGCTTGGACAGGACGAGTTCACCCCTCCACTTT
D: TRBD1; J: TRBJ1-2; V: TRBV27; size: few; CDR3: CASSPRQGAQGYTF; DNA: TGTGCCAGCAGTCCCCGACAGGGGGCGCAGGGCTACACCTTC
D: TRBD1; J: TRBJ1-2; V: TRBV5-5; size: -; CDR3: CASSWDRPNYGYTF; DNA: TGTGCCAGCAGCTGGGACAGGCCTAACTATGGCTACACCTTC
D: -; J: TRBJ1-5; V: TRBV19; size: -; CDR3: CASSVQGDQPQHF; DNA: TGTGCCAGTAGTGTACAGGGTGATCAGCCCCAGCATTTT
D: TRBD2; J: TRBJ2-5; V: TRBV7-9; size: -; CDR3: CASSLSPSGSQETQYF; DNA: TGTGCCAGCAGCTTATCTCCTAGCGGGAGCCAAGAGACCCAGTACTTC
D: TRBD1; J: TRBJ2-2; V: TRBV11-2; size: few; CDR3: CASSPRTGTHTGELFF; DNA: TGTGCCAGCAGCCCACGGACAGGGACGCACACCGGGGAGCTGTTTTTT
D: TRBD2; J: TRBJ2-3; V: TRBV6-6; size: -; CDR3: CASTDLLPWSGGTDTQYF; DNA: TGTGCCAGCACCGACCTTCTGCCTTGGAGCGGGGGCACAGATACGCAGTATTTT
D: -; J: TRBJ1-1; V: TRBV10-1; size: few; CDR3: CASSEKGWNTEAFF; DNA: TGCGCCAGCAGTGAGAAGGGTTGGAACACTGAAGCTTTCTTT
D: -; J: TRBJ2-5; V: TRBV7-7; size: -; CDR3: CASSLDPGWKTQYF; DNA: TGTGCTAGCAGCTTAGATCCGGGGTGGAAGACCCAGTACTTC
D: -; J: TRBJ2-4; V: TRBV7-9; size: many; CDR3: CASSLPRDIAKNIQYF; DNA: TGTGCCAGCAGCTTACCCCGGGACATAGCCAAAAACATTCAGTACTTC
D: -; J: TRBJ1-1; V: TRBV6-2/TRBV6-3; size: few; CDR3: CASTTGSEAFF; DNA: TGTGCCAGCACCACCGGTAGTGAAGCTTTCTTT
D: -; J: TRBJ2-3; V: TRBV28; size: many; CDR3: CASSFLGSTDTQYF; DNA: TGTGCCAGCAGTTTTTTGGGTAGCACAGATACGCAGTATTTT